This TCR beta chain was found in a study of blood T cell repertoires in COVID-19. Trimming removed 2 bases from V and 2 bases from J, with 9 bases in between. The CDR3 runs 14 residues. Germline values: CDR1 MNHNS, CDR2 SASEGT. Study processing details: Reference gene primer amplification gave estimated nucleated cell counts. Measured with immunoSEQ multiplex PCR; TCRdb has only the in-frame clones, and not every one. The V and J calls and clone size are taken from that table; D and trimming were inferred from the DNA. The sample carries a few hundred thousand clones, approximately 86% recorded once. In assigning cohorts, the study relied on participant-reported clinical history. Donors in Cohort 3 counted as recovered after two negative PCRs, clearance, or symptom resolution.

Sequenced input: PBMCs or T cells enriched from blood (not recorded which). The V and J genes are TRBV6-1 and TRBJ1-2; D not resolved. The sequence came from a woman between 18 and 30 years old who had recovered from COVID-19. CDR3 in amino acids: CASSEMYSNYGYTF. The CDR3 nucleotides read TGTGCCAGCAGTGAAATGTACAGCAACTATGGCTACACCTTC.